These 19 T cell receptor beta chains originate from one sample sequenced in a study of blood T cells in healthy people across ages (dated by TCRdb to between 2015 and 2016). Receptor amplification or capture employed 5' RACE. The sample was run on an Illumina HiSeq 2500. A second PCR of about 6 to 12 cycles was run with a J-beta primer mix and a sample-barcoded 5' primer. Clones were called with MiXCR by TCRdb after fastp trimmed the public reads at Q25, and only in-frame beta chains were retained. Every entry covers one CDR3 protein and lists the most common genes and DNA from its rows. For this sample there are 1.5 million to 2 million distinct CDR3 sequences; about 35% appear just once. The ten most abundant clones make up about 10% of the sample. Sequenced input: blood. Receptor source: a woman aged 25 to 39 in good health.

Only a few counts were recorded for this clonotype. The genes are TRBV20-1 and TRBJ1-5, with D unclear. CDR1 is DFQATT, CDR2 SNEGSKA, per germline (reference sequence). The CDR3 totals 12 residues. CDR3 nucleotides: TGCGGAGCTTTAAAGAGCAATCAGCCCCAGCATTTT. Amino acid sequence: CGALKSNQPQHF.

The V and J genes are TRBV7-3 and TRBJ1-1, with D maybe TRBD1 (5 bases). This CDR3 comprises 15 residues. Germline assignment: CDR1 SGHTA and CDR2 FQGTGA. V lost 3 bases, J lost 1 base, and 12 bases lay in between. CDR3 protein: CASSFEPGWNTEAFF. The CDR3 DNA is TGTGCCAGCAGCTTCGAGCCAGGGTGGAACACTGAAGCTTTCTTT.

The gene calls are TRBV29-1 and TRBJ2-3, with D perhaps matching TRBD2 (5 bases). Germline V gene lookup returns CDR1 SQVTM and CDR2 ANQGSEA. The CDR3 totals 11 residues. As DNA, the CDR3 is TGCGGCGCCACTAGAAGCGATACGCAGTATTTT. It translates to CGATRSDTQYF.

A word on this clonotype: This clone may be a read error of a much larger clone one base away. The chain couples TRBV12-3 or TRBV12-4 to TRBJ1-2; D remains ambiguous. The CDR3 sequence is 15 residues long. This chain's CDR3 is CTSSLEGGRGYGYTF. CDR3 in DNA: TGTACCAGCAGTTTGGAGGGAGGACGGGGCTATGGCTACACCTTC.

The V and J genes are TRBV20-1 and TRBJ2-1; 8 bases are a match to TRBD2. Germline CDR1 is DFQATT and CDR2 is SNEGSKA (reference sequence). The CDR3 runs 19 residues. Trimming removed 1 base from V and 0 bases from J; junction bases left unmatched: 14. The CDR3 nucleotides read TGCAGTGCTAGAGGATCGGGTGCAAGCGGGGGTAGCTCCTACAATGAGCAGTTCTTC. It specifies CSARGSGASGGSSYNEQFF.

This clonotype was seen more than once but under ten times. CDR3 sequence: CASSLLPTGISDTQYF. Here the CDR3 DNA reads TGCGCCAGCAGCTTGCTCCCGACAGGGATCTCTGATACGCAGTATTTT. J is TRBJ2-3 and V is TRBV5-1; 7 positions match TRBD1. The CDR3 has 16 residues. The V gene end was trimmed by 1 base and the J gene end by 6 bases; junction bases not matched to a gene: 11. Germline V gene data show CDR1 as SGHRS and CDR2 as YFSETQ.

The rearrangement joins TRBV9 to TRBJ2-1; 8 positions match TRBD1. Germline V CDR1 and CDR2: SGDLS, YYNGEE. The junction had 18 bases not matched to a gene; V was cut back by 0 bases and J by 7 bases. The CDR3 loop spans 19 amino acids. The CDR3, as DNA: TGTGCCAGCAGCGTAGCGGGTGGACAGGGTCGGGTGCGGTTGAATGAGCAGTTCTTC. The encoded protein is CASSVAGGQGRVRLNEQFF.

This clonotype has only a few counts. V gene TRBV10-3 combines with J gene TRBJ1-2, with a possible D match to TRBD1 (5 bases). Per germline, CDR1 ENHRY and CDR2 SYGVKD. The CDR3 length is 16 residues. V lost 0 bases and J 2 bases, leaving 13 bases between the germline ends. CDR3 nucleotides: TGTGCCATCAGTGAGTCGAGTGGGGGAGGAAACTATGGCTACACCTTC. Residues: CAISESSGGGNYGYTF.

This clonotype has only a few counts. The chain uses TRBV6-6 and TRBJ2-7, with unresolved D. This CDR3 region has 13 residues. Germline values: CDR1 MNHNY, CDR2 SVGAGI (reference sequence). V lost 9 bases and J lost 0, with 12 bases in between. The CDR3 loop is CASRLQSSYEQYF. The CDR3 DNA reads TGTGCCAGTCGGCTACAGAGCTCCTACGAGCAGTACTTC.

This clonotype was seen more than once but under ten times. The chain couples TRBV27 to TRBJ1-2; TRBD1 agrees at 7 bases. J gave up 8 bases and V 2 bases, and 11 bases lay outside the gene matches. The CDR3 length is 15 residues. CDR1 and CDR2 (germline): MNHEY, SMNVEV (reference sequence). Here the CDR3 DNA reads TGTGCCAGCAGTTTAGGGACAGATGGTCGTAGAGGCTACACCTTC. Translated: CASSLGTDGRRGYTF.

This clonotype was seen a few times. The CDR3 is CASSWASRIHEQFF. Here the CDR3 DNA reads TGTGCCAGCAGTTGGGCTAGCCGAATCCATGAGCAGTTCTTC. This chain joins TRBV27 and TRBJ2-1; possible D gene TRBD2, 5 bases. CDR1 and CDR2 from the germline V gene are MNHEY and SMNVEV (reference sequence). The ends were cut back, 4 bases at V and 8 bases at J, with 15 bases in the middle. This CDR3 has 14 residues.

This sequence joins TRBV6-2 or TRBV6-3 and TRBJ1-5; D is undetermined. V lost 6 bases and J lost 2, with 8 bases in between. This CDR3 contains 13 residues. Germline CDR1 reads MNHEY; CDR2 reads SVGEGT. CDR3 loop: CASRDVGNQPQHF. CDR3 coding DNA: TGTGCCAGCAGGGATGTAGGCAATCAGCCCCAGCATTTT.

This clonotype occurred a few times. The chain joins TRBV6-1 to TRBJ1-2, with D unresolved. Looked up from germline, CDR1 is MNHNS and CDR2 is SASEGT. This CDR3 spans 13 amino acids. Trimming pared 7 bases from V and 3 bases from J, leaving 12 bases between. The CDR3 spells CASTGPGYYGYTF. CDR3 in DNA: TGTGCCAGCACAGGTCCGGGGTACTATGGCTACACCTTC.

CDR3 sequence: CASSDWGGSFGETQYF. The CDR3 DNA sequence: TGTGCCAGCAGTGATTGGGGGGGGTCCTTCGGAGAGACCCAGTACTTC. V and J are TRBV2 and TRBJ2-5; TRBD2 agrees at 7 bases. The germline CDR1 and CDR2 sequences are SNHLY and FYNNEI. The CDR3 totals 16 residues. The V and J ends lost 3 bases and 4 bases, in that order; junction bases with no gene match: 11.

The CDR3 DNA follows: TGCGCCAGCAGCCAAGAAACGCGGGAGTCGTACGAGCAGTACTTC. Its translation: CASSQETRESYEQYF. The chain links TRBV4-1 to TRBJ2-7, with 7 positions matching TRBD2. CDR1 and CDR2 (germline): MGHRA, YSYEKL. Trimming cost V 0 bases and J 4 bases; bases outside gene matches: 6. CDR3 length: 15 residues.

The chain links TRBV5-1 to TRBJ2-1, with TRBD1 matching 7 bases. The V gene's germline CDR1 is SGHRS and CDR2 YFSETQ. Trimming took 4 bases from V and 0 from J; bases not matched to a gene: 7. The CDR3 has 16 residues. The CDR3 DNA reads TGCGCCAGCAGCCCTGGGACAGCCCGCTCCTACAATGAGCAGTTCTTC. It yields the protein CASSPGTARSYNEQFF.

Only a few counts were recorded for this clonotype. The chain links TRBV14 to TRBJ1-2; possibly TRBD1 for D (5 bases). This CDR3 is 14 amino acids long. Germline V gene data show CDR1 as SGHDN and CDR2 as FVKESK. V lost 3 bases, J lost 6 bases, and 14 bases lay in between. For the CDR3, the DNA is TGTGCCAGCAGCCAGGCTCGGGGCCCCCATGGCTACACCTTC. Protein product: CASSQARGPHGYTF. The full variable domain, with the rest looked up from reference TRBV14 and TRBJ1-2, is EAGVTQFPSHSVIEKGQTVTLRCDPISGHDNLYWYRRVMGKEIKFLLHFVKESKQDESGMPNNRFLAERTGGTYSTLKVQPAELEDSGVYFCASSQARGPHGYTFGSGTRLTVV.

The chain employs TRBV18 and TRBJ2-5; D gene unclear. The CDR3 runs 15 residues. V gave up 5 bases and J gave up 0 bases, with 13 bases separating them. Germline CDR1 and CDR2: KGHSH and LQKENI. The CDR3 nucleotides are TGTGCCAGCTCAGGTTCTACATCTAACCAAGAGACCCAGTACTTC. Its translation: CASSGSTSNQETQYF.

A remark on this clonotype: One end of the junction is discordant with germline, which a read error may explain. The chain joins TRBV3-1 to TRBJ1-2, with 8 bases lining up with TRBD1. The CDR3 consists of 14 residues. Germline V gene lookup returns CDR1 LGHDT and CDR2 YNNKEL (reference sequence). CDR3 nucleotide sequence: TGTGCCAGCAGCCCTTGGACAGGGAGCTATGGCTACAACTTC. It specifies CASSPWTGSYGYNF.